This TCR beta chain emerged from a study of shared clonotypes between healthy human individuals. The table came from immunoSEQ multiplex PCR; TCRdb's copy has only in-frame clones and leaves some out. The sample shows around 2.1 million clones, approximately 96% of them seen only once. Germline V gene sequence: CDR1 ENHRY, CDR2 SYGVKD. Trimming stripped 4 bases from V and 7 bases from J, with 14 bases between. The CDR3 is 14 residues long. In the case of this clone: No antigen is known for it.

Study observations and caveats: When compared with the clonotypes that were shared by all four sorted-subset donors, the non-shared clonotypes turned out to have lower generation probabilities. Though the depth was large, rarefaction showed that sorted-subset sequencing was incomplete.

The chain carries TRBV10-3 and TRBJ2-1, with a weak D call TRBD2 (5 bases). The origin of this receptor is a man in his late teens or twenties in good health. Material: naive CD4+ T cells sorted from blood. Subset of the sample: CD45RA+ positively selected. The chain's CDR3 is CAISVLGGGNEQFF. The CDR3 DNA sequence: TGTGCCATCAGTGTACTAGGTGGAGGAAATGAGCAGTTCTTC.